This T cell receptor beta chain was documented in a study of OX40 agonist ivuxolimab in advanced cancers. Study-wide points: The authors also found low normalized T-cell clonal expansion in some nonresponders. Among expanded peripheral T cells, antigen specificity went undetermined.

In the case of this clone: The antigen remains undetermined.

The junction had 6 bases not matched to a gene; V was cut back by 1 base and J by 5 bases. The length of the CDR3 is 17 residues. CDR1 is KGHSH and CDR2 is LQKENI in the germline V gene. Drawing of blood for sampling happened at baseline, at cycle 4 day 1, and at cycle 7 day 1. Only in-frame clones appear in the TCRdb table, and some are missing; sequencing was by immunoSEQ multiplex PCR. The sample consists of about 68,000 clones, over 65% of them appearing once. V gene TRBV18 combines with J gene TRBJ2-2, with 11 bases matching TRBD1. The TCR originated in an adult with an advanced solid tumor such as melanoma, head and neck, liver or kidney cancer. The source material was CD4+ or CD8+ T cells sorted from blood, sampled in a trial of the OX40 agonist ivuxolimab. CDR3 coding DNA: TGTGCCAGCTCACCACGGCGCGGACAGGGGGCTACCGGGGAGCTGTTTTTT. The encoded protein is CASSPRRGQGATGELFF.